The subject of this entry is one T cell receptor (beta chain). In its sample, this clonotype was seen many times. Its cognate antigen has yet to be identified. No qualities accompany the bases; no much larger clone lies one base away. Explained via the paper, the treatment or condition label denotes: allogeneic hematopoietic cell transplantation with graft depleted of TCRalphabeta T cells and CD19 B cells. Transplant recipients were children who received TCRalphabeta/CD19-depleted allogeneic hematopoietic cell grafts. Spanning cysteine to phenylalanine, the CDR3 consists of 16 amino acids. The read is trimmed to its CDR3 DNA, 48 bases read in frame from base 1. V is pruned by 2 bases and J by 7 bases, leaving 6 bases of the junction without a gene match. This entry belongs to a study of T-cell reconstitution after alpha-beta-depleted transplantation in children (dated by TCRdb to the mid-2010s). As for the study more broadly: Using TCR repertoire profiling, the study followed T-cell immune reconstitution in a quantitative way in children after TCRalphabeta/CD19-depleted allogeneic hematopoietic cell transplantation.

The paper as a whole reports these results and caveats: Over the following months the frequencies of hyperexpanded clones went down, and after one year T-cell counts and TCRbeta diversity were mostly credited to newly produced T cells. In some patients, the high TCRbeta diversity seen at day 60 was put down to recipient T cells and intrathymic progenitors that had survived conditioning. The apparently early alphabetaT-cell count recovery about two months after transplant was reportedly dependent on only several hundred rapidly expanded clones derived from non-depleted graft cells.

The method behind the library was PCR. This sample was sequenced with an Illumina HiSeq 2500. TCR library preparation used molecular barcoding, with unique molecular identifiers applied to normalize quantification of the TCRbeta repertoire. TCRdb's own reprocessing of the public reads used fastp at Q25 and MiXCR and kept productive beta chains. Identical CDR3 protein sequences are pooled into one entry, listed with their most common genes and DNA. The sample profile shows hundreds of thousands of distinct CDR3 sequences; 10% to 15% of them were found once. The ten most abundant clones make up about 2.2% of the sample.

Sequencing used PBMCs, mostly from graft donor cells, obtained 360 days after TCRalphabeta/CD19-depleted stem cell transplant. This receptor was obtained from a male patient aged 10-17 years who had a stem cell transplant for acute myeloid leukemia, so the T cells may come from the graft donor. Rearrangement joined TRBV12-3 or TRBV12-4 to TRBJ2-1; 12 bases in the middle match TRBD2. The nucleotide sequence reads TGTGCCAGCAGTTTACTAGCGGGAGGGCCTGGTAATGAGCAGTTCTTC. Its translation is CASSLLAGGPGNEQFF.